This entry lists 19 T cell receptor beta chains sequenced from one sample in a study of long-term antiretroviral therapy in people with HIV. Survey level was the resolution at which the v3.0 immunoSEQ assay ran. Sequencing used immunoSEQ multiplex PCR; TCRdb keeps in-frame clones, though not all of them. The sample lists tens of thousands of clones, 70% to 90% occurring once. The sample in question was unsorted PBMCs, obtained 1.2 years after starting antiretroviral therapy. These receptors all stem from a woman between 50 and 59 years old with HIV.

This chain connects TRBV5-8 to TRBJ1-2; TRBD1 matches 7 bases. The germline gives CDR1 SGHTS, CDR2 YDEGEE. The J segment lost 6 bases and the V segment lost 4 bases, leaving 6 bases of the junction unmatched. The CDR3 consists of 13 residues. CDR3 loop: CASSRDSENGYTF. The DNA of the CDR3 is TGTGCCAGCAGCCGGGACAGTGAGAATGGCTACACCTTC.

V and J are TRBV11-3 and TRBJ2-1; D perhaps matches TRBD2 (7 bases). This CDR3 has 16 amino acids. Per germline, CDR1 SGHNT and CDR2 YENEEA. V dropped 5 bases and J dropped 7 bases, with 21 bases sitting between them. CDR3 DNA sequence: TGTGCCAGCAGCGACGGACCCCGGGGGGCCTCGAATGAGCAGTTCTTC. Residues: CASSDGPRGASNEQFF.

J is TRBJ1-1 and V is TRBV6-5; a weak D match, TRBD1 (5 bases). The germline CDR1 and CDR2 sequences are MNHEY and SVGAGI. This CDR3 is 13 amino acids long. Trimming pared 0 bases from V and 5 bases from J, leaving 7 bases between. The CDR3 nucleotides read TGTGCCAGCAGTTACTCCGGGGGTACTGAAGCTTTCTTT. Encoded protein: CASSYSGGTEAFF.

V usage is TRBV5-6 and J usage is TRBJ2-7; TRBD2 aligns across 7 bases. The J segment lost 5 bases and the V segment lost 5 bases, leaving 10 bases of the junction unmatched. CDR3 size: 14 residues. From germline, CDR1 is SGHDT and CDR2 YYEEEE. This CDR3 reads CASSRGAGDHEQYF. CDR3 nucleotides: TGTGCCAGCAGTCGTGGCGCGGGGGACCACGAGCAGTACTTC.

V and J are TRBV4-3 and TRBJ1-6; the D is unclear. Germline V gene data show CDR1 as LGHNA and CDR2 as YSLEER. The CDR3 extends over 13 amino acids. V was cut by 2 bases and J by 10 bases, with 9 bases left in between. The CDR3 spells CASSQSWESPLHF. CDR3 bases: TGCGCCAGCAGCCAATCGTGGGAATCACCCCTCCACTTT.

Points on this clone: Mismatch with germline at one junction end may stem from a read error. V is TRBV7-7 and J is TRBJ2-2; D possibly corresponds to TRBD2 (5 bases). The CDR3 is 15 amino acids. CDR1 and CDR2 from the germline V gene are SSHAT and FNYEAQ (reference sequence). This chain's CDR3 is CASSLRASNTGELFF. CDR3 sequence (DNA): TGTGCTAGCAGCTTGAGGGCCTCGAACACCGGGGAGCTGTTTTTT.

The V and J genes are TRBV9 and TRBJ1-4, with a tentative D call TRBD1 (6 bases). Germline V lookup: CDR1 SGDLS, CDR2 YYNGEE. Trimming removed 2 bases at V and 8 bases at J, with 16 bases between. The CDR3 extends over 15 amino acids. CDR3 residues: CASSVGTKGGEKLFF. CDR3 in DNA: TGTGCCAGCAGCGTGGGGACAAAGGGAGGGGAAAAACTGTTTTTT.

The gene calls are TRBV5-1 and TRBJ2-7; 7 bases map to TRBD1. Per germline, CDR1 SGHRS and CDR2 YFSETQ. The CDR3 totals 14 residues. The junction had 6 bases not matched to a gene; V was cut back by 2 bases and J by 4 bases. The chain's CDR3 is CASSLQGMPYEQYF. The CDR3 DNA is TGCGCCAGCAGCTTACAGGGGATGCCTTACGAGCAGTACTTC.

Written as DNA, the CDR3 is TGCAGCGTTGCTTCCCCGGGTACTAACTATGGCTACACCTTC. This translates into CSVASPGTNYGYTF. J is TRBJ1-2 and V is TRBV29-1, with D unclear. V was trimmed by 4 bases and J by 0 bases, leaving 12 bases between them. Germline V gene data show CDR1 as SQVTM and CDR2 as ANQGSEA. This CDR3 region has 14 residues.

The V and J genes are TRBV29-1 and TRBJ2-4; possibly TRBD2 for D (5 bases). The germline V gene has CDR1 SQVTM and CDR2 ANQGSEA. The CDR3 contains 17 residues. Between the trimmed V and J ends, which lost 4 bases and 0 bases, there was a span of 19 bases. As DNA, the CDR3 is TGCAGCGTTGCAGGCCATGGGCCAGGACTAGCCAAAAACATTCAGTACTTC. Protein sequence: CSVAGHGPGLAKNIQYF.

This chain joins TRBV18 and TRBJ2-2; D gene uncertain. The V end lost 3 bases, the J end lost 4 bases, and 12 bases lay between the germline ends. CDR3 length: 15 residues. The germline CDR1 and CDR2 sequences are KGHSH and LQKENI. This chain's CDR3 is CASSPDMRRTGELFF. CDR3 in DNA: TGTGCCAGCTCACCTGATATGAGGCGCACCGGGGAGCTGTTTTTT. The variable domain in full, completed from reference TRBV18 and TRBJ2-2, reads NAGVMQNPRHLVRRRGQEARLRCSPMKGHSHVYWYRQLPEEGLKFMVYLQKENIIDESGMPKERFSAEFPKEGPSILRIQQVVRGDSAAYFCASSPDMRRTGELFFGEGSRLTVL.

The rearrangement uses TRBV9 and TRBJ2-3, with D possibly TRBD2 on 7 matching bases. The CDR3 is 15 amino acids. V shed 0 bases and J shed 6 bases, with 14 bases lying between them. From germline, CDR1 is SGDLS and CDR2 YYNGEE. The CDR3 loop reads CASSVAGGDVDTQYF. DNA of the CDR3: TGTGCCAGCAGCGTAGCGGGGGGCGATGTGGATACGCAGTATTTT.

The chain is built from TRBV9 and TRBJ2-3, with D tentatively TRBD2 (6 bases). CDR1 is SGDLS, CDR2 YYNGEE, per germline. Trimming left V 2 bases short and J 4 bases short, with 14 bases between. The CDR3 extends over 15 amino acids. The CDR3 nucleotides read TGTGCCAGCAGCGTCAGAGCGGGTGAGGCAGATACGCAGTATTTT. Its protein is CASSVRAGEADTQYF.

The chain links TRBV6-1 to TRBJ2-7; no clear D gene. In germline, CDR1 is MNHNS, CDR2 SASEGT. V was shortened by 2 bases and J by 1 base, with 0 bases between the two germline ends. This CDR3 comprises 11 residues. CDR3 in amino acids: CASSESYEQYF. CDR3 bases: TGTGCCAGCAGTGAATCCTACGAGCAGTACTTC.

The chain joins TRBV27 to TRBJ2-7, with D possibly being TRBD2 (5 bases). Trimming pared 6 bases from V and 2 bases from J, leaving 14 bases between. Germline CDR1 MNHEY, CDR2 SMNVEV (reference sequence). The CDR3 loop spans 14 amino acids. CDR3 nucleotides: TGTGCCAGCAGCAAGGCAGAGCGGACCTACGAGCAGTACTTC. Amino acids: CASSKAERTYEQYF.

The J gene is TRBJ2-1, the V gene TRBV29-1; TRBD2 matches 7 bases. V gave up 3 bases and J gave up 2 bases; unmatched junction bases: 7. Germline CDR1 is SQVTM and CDR2 is ANQGSEA. This CDR3 region has 15 residues. Written as DNA, the CDR3 is TGCAGCGTTGACACTCTAGCGGAAACCTACAATGAGCAGTTCTTC. Translated: CSVDTLAETYNEQFF.

This chain links TRBV5-1 with TRBJ2-3; TRBD1 agrees at 7 bases. V lost 4 bases, J lost 3 bases, and 8 bases stayed unmatched. Germline CDR1 reads SGHRS; CDR2 reads YFSETQ. CDR3 length equals 15 residues. CDR3 in DNA: TGCGCCAGCAGCCGAGGGACAGTCGGAACAGATACGCAGTATTTT. Amino acid sequence: CASSRGTVGTDTQYF. Looking up the rest from reference TRBV5-1 and TRBJ2-3 gives the full variable domain: KAGVTQTPRYLIKTRGQQVTLSCSPISGHRSVSWYQQTPGQGLQFLFEYFSETQRNKGNFPGRFSGRQFSNSRSEMNVSTLELGDSALYLCASSRGTVGTDTQYFGPGTRLTVL.

The chain is built from TRBV5-4 and TRBJ2-5; 9 bases line up with TRBD2. J gave up 5 bases and V 3 bases, and 8 bases lay outside the gene matches. Germline CDR1 and CDR2: SGHNT and YYREEE (reference sequence). The CDR3 sequence is 15 residues long. The CDR3 protein is CASSSPGLAFETQYF. As DNA, the CDR3 is TGTGCCAGCAGCTCGCCTGGACTAGCGTTCGAGACCCAGTACTTC.

The chain combines TRBV5-5 with TRBJ1-1, with D possibly TRBD1 on 6 matching bases. This CDR3 region has 14 residues. Germline lookup yields CDR1 SGHKS and CDR2 YYEKEE (reference sequence). With 7 bases removed from V and 8 bases from J, the gap between germline ends came to 21 bases. Here the CDR3 DNA reads TGTGCCAGCCTTCCCACAGGGTTGGGTGGGGAAGCTTTCTTT. Its translation: CASLPTGLGGEAFF.